These T cell receptor beta chains were read from a single sample in a study of beta chain features in type 1 diabetes. Measured with immunoSEQ multiplex PCR; TCRdb has only the in-frame clones, and not every one. This table has about 930,000 clones, 15% to 20% appearing once. The sequencing sample was made of naive CD4+ T cells from blood. These receptors came from a woman aged 18-35 years in good health. The CDR3 runs from the conserved cysteine through the conserved F or W. The D gene is left open where the match is weak. Not all rows give a size; the values are once, few, many and, for expanded clones, a class.

V gene: TRBV5-4
J gene: TRBJ2-5
D gene: TRBD2
clone size: -
CDR3 protein: CASTHSGRIETQYF
CDR3 DNA: TGTGCCAGCACCCATAGCGGGAGAATAGAGACCCAGTACTTC

V gene: TRBV10-3
J gene: TRBJ2-7
D gene: TRBD1
clone size: few
CDR3 protein: CAISERQGTSYEQYF
CDR3 DNA: TGTGCCATCAGTGAGAGACAGGGAACCTCCTACGAGCAGTACTTC

V gene: TRBV7-8
J gene: TRBJ2-2
D gene: TRBD1
clone size: few
CDR3 protein: CASSSGQASGELFF
CDR3 DNA: TGTGCCAGCAGCTCGGGACAGGCATCCGGGGAGCTGTTTTTT

V gene: TRBV7-2
J gene: TRBJ1-1
D gene: -
clone size: -
CDR3 protein: CASSLARPAEAFF
CDR3 DNA: TGTGCCAGCAGCTTAGCGAGGCCAGCCGAAGCTTTCTTT

V gene: TRBV4-3
J gene: TRBJ2-3
D gene: -
clone size: few
CDR3 protein: CASSPRTGTDTQYF
CDR3 DNA: TGCGCCAGCAGCCCCAGGACTGGCACAGATACGCAGTATTTT

V gene: TRBV27
J gene: TRBJ1-5
D gene: -
clone size: few
CDR3 protein: CASSNSNQPQHF
CDR3 DNA: TGTGCCAGCAGTAATAGCAATCAGCCCCAGCATTTT

V gene: TRBV20-1
J gene: TRBJ1-1
D gene: TRBD1
clone size: few
CDR3 protein: CSGQGNTEAFF
CDR3 DNA: TGCAGTGGACAGGGAAACACTGAAGCTTTCTTT

V gene: TRBV4-3
J gene: TRBJ2-2
D gene: TRBD1
clone size: few
CDR3 protein: CASSEGRDRVTGELFF
CDR3 DNA: TGCGCCAGCAGCGAAGGTCGGGACAGGGTCACCGGGGAGCTGTTTTTT

V gene: TRBV7-3
J gene: TRBJ1-6
D gene: -
clone size: few
CDR3 protein: CASSLQGRDSPLHF
CDR3 DNA: TGTGCCAGCAGCTTACAGGGTCGTGATTCACCCCTCCACTTT

V gene: TRBV18
J gene: TRBJ2-2
D gene: -
clone size: -
CDR3 protein: CASSPPVDRTGELFF
CDR3 DNA: TGTGCCAGCTCACCTCCAGTCGACCGCACCGGGGAGCTGTTTTTT

V gene: TRBV5-1
J gene: TRBJ2-7
D gene: TRBD1
clone size: -
CDR3 protein: CASSARSDRGSEQYF
CDR3 DNA: TGCGCCAGCAGCGCACGGTCGGACAGGGGATCCGAGCAGTACTTC

V gene: TRBV7-9
J gene: TRBJ1-1
D gene: -
clone size: -
CDR3 protein: CASSPGPGAFF
CDR3 DNA: TGTGCCAGCAGCCCCGGACCTGGAGCTTTCTTT

V gene: TRBV15
J gene: TRBJ1-4
D gene: -
clone size: -
CDR3 protein: CATSRDFTPREIRLSGKLFF
CDR3 DNA: TGTGCCACCAGCAGAGACTTTACCCCAAGGGAAATAAGGCTGTCTGGAAAACTGTTTTTT

V gene: TRBV28
J gene: TRBJ2-3
D gene: TRBD2
clone size: -
CDR3 protein: CATRETNTDTQYF
CDR3 DNA: TGTGCCACGCGGGAGACAAACACAGATACGCAGTATTTT

V gene: TRBV9
J gene: TRBJ2-7
D gene: TRBD2
clone size: -
CDR3 protein: CASSVAASGGYEQYF
CDR3 DNA: TGTGCCAGCAGCGTAGCGGCTAGCGGAGGCTACGAGCAGTACTTC

V gene: TRBV5-4
J gene: TRBJ2-7
D gene: -
clone size: -
CDR3 protein: CASSLDRTYEQYF
CDR3 DNA: TGTGCCAGCAGCTTGGACCGTACCTACGAGCAGTACTTC

V gene: TRBV6-5
J gene: TRBJ2-4
D gene: -
clone size: -
CDR3 protein: CASSYSIRGSIQYF
CDR3 DNA: TGTGCCAGCAGTTACTCGATTCGGGGTTCCATTCAGTACTTC